The T cell receptor (beta chain) described here comes from a study of technical replicates of blood from a handful of donors. Sequencing was performed with immunoSEQ multiplex PCR; in TCRdb, only in-frame clones are kept and a portion is missing. The sample shows more than 65,000 clones, approximately 94% of them seen only once. Sequencing used T cells isolated from PBMCs. This receptor was identified in a human donor in good health.

For the CDR3, the DNA is TGCAGCGTTGGCTATCGATTAGCGGGCTACAATGAGCAGTTCTTC. It translates to CSVGYRLAGYNEQFF. V is TRBV29-1 and J is TRBJ2-1; 7 bases agree with TRBD2. Trimming cost V 4 bases and J 3 bases; bases outside gene matches: 9. This CDR3 region has 15 residues. Germline V gives CDR1 SQVTM, CDR2 ANQGSEA.